What follows are 5 T cell receptor beta chains derived from one specimen sequenced in a study of blood T cell repertoires in COVID-19. Clones were sequenced by immunoSEQ multiplex PCR, and TCRdb holds only the in-frame ones, with some missing. Of 350,000 or so clones in the sample, around 83% were seen once. Sequences were obtained from peripheral blood. The receptors were gathered from a man under 40 with active or convalescent COVID-19.

The table lists this clone with a count of one. The J gene is TRBJ2-6, the V gene TRBV5-4, with D perhaps matching TRBD1 (5 bases). V gave up 3 bases and J gave up 0 bases, with 10 bases separating them. CDR3 length equals 16 residues. Germline CDR1 SGHNT, CDR2 YYREEE (reference sequence). In DNA form, the CDR3 reads TGTGCCAGCAGCTCCCCAGACAGCTCTGGGGCCAACGTCCTGACTTTC. This gives the protein CASSSPDSSGANVLTF.

This clone was seen just once. The chain employs TRBV7-2 and TRBJ1-5; D remains unclear. Germline V CDR1 and CDR2: SGHTA, FQGNSA. The ends were cut back, 1 base at V and 11 bases at J, with 15 bases in the middle. This CDR3 region has 14 residues. CDR3 loop: CASSLVEAGSTQHF. CDR3 DNA: TGTGCCAGCAGCTTAGTGGAGGCGGGCTCGACCCAGCATTTT.

V usage is TRBV7-6 and J usage is TRBJ2-7; the match to TRBD2 covers 13 bases. Germline trimming cut 5 bases from V and 5 bases from J; bases unmatched to any gene: 6. This CDR3 contains 15 residues. Germline V gene data show CDR1 as SGHVS and CDR2 as FNYEAQ. The CDR3 loop is CASSHTSGRANEQYF. CDR3 sequence (DNA): TGTGCCAGCAGCCACACTAGCGGGAGGGCCAACGAGCAGTACTTC.

This clone was seen just once. The chain links TRBV6-5 to TRBJ1-2; 8 nucleotides match TRBD1. Trimming cost V 6 bases and J 8 bases; bases outside gene matches: 11. Germline V gene data show CDR1 as MNHEY and CDR2 as SVGAGI. CDR3 length: 14 amino acids. The CDR3 here is CASSHPGQGDGYTF. CDR3 nucleotide sequence: TGTGCCAGCAGCCACCCTGGACAGGGCGACGGCTACACCTTC.

This clone was found many times. The CDR3 DNA reads TGTGCCAGCAGCGTAGTCCCGAGCTCCTACGAGCAGTACTTC. Its translation is CASSVVPSSYEQYF. The V call is TRBV9, the J call TRBJ2-7, with D uncertain. V dropped 0 bases and J dropped 0 bases, with 7 bases sitting between them. The V gene's germline CDR1 is SGDLS and CDR2 YYNGEE. The CDR3 has 14 residues.